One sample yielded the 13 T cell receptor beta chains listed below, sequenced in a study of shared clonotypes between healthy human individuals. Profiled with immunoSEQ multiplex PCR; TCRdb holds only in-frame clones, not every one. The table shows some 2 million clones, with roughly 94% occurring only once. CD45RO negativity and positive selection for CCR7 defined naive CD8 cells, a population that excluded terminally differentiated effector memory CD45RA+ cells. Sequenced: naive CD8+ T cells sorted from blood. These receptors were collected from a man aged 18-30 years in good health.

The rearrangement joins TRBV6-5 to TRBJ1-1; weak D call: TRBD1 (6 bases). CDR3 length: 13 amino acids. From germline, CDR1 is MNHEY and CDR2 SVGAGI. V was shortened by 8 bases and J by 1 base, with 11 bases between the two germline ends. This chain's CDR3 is CASRDIRNTEAFF. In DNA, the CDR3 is TGTGCCAGCCGGGACATCCGGAACACTGAAGCTTTCTTT.

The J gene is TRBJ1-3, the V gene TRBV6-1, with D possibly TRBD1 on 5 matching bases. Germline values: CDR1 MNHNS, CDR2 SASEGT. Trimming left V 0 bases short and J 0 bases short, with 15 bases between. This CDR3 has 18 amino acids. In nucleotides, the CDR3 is TGTGCCAGCAGTGAAGCGCCGGACATGGGGGGCTCTGGAAACACCATATATTTT. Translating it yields CASSEAPDMGGSGNTIYF.

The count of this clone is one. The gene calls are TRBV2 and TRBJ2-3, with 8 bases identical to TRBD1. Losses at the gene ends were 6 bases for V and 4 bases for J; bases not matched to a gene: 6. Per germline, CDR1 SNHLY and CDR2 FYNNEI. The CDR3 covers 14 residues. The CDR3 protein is CASSTDREADTQYF. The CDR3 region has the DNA TGTGCCAGCAGCACGGACAGGGAGGCAGATACGCAGTATTTT.

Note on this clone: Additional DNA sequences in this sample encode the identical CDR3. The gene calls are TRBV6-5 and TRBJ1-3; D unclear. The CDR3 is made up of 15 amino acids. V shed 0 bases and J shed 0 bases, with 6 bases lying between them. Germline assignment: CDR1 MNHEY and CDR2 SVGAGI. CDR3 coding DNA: TGTGCCAGCAGTTACTCTGTGAGCTCTGGAAACACCATATATTTT. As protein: CASSYSVSSGNTIYF.

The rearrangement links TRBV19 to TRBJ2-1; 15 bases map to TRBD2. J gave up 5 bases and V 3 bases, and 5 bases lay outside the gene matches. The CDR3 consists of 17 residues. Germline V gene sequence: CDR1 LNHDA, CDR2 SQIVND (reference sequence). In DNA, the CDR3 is TGTGCCAGTAGTATCCCTGGACTAGCGGGAGGGGACAATGAGCAGTTCTTC. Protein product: CASSIPGLAGGDNEQFF.

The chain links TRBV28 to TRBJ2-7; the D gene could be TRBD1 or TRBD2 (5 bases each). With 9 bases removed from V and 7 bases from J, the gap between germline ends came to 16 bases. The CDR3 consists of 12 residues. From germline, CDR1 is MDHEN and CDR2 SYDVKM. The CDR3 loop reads CASTTGPGEQYF. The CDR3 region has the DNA TGTGCCAGTACGACGGGACCCGGGGAGCAGTACTTC.

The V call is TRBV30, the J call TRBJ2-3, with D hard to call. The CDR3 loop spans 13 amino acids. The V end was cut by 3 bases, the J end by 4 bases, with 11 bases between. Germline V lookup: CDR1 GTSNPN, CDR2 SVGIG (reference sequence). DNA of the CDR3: TGTGCCTGGAGCCCCTGGACGGCAGATACGCAGTATTTT. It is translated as CAWSPWTADTQYF.

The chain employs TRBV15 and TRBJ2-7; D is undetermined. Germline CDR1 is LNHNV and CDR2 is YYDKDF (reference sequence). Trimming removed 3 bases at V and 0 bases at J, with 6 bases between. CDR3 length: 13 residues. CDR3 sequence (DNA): TGTGCCACCAGCAGGACCGTCTCCTACGAGCAGTACTTC. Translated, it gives CATSRTVSYEQYF.

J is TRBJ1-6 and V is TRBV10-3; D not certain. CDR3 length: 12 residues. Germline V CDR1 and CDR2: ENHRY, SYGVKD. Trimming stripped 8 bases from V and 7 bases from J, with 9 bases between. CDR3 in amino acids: CAIGPANSPLHF. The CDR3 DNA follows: TGTGCCATCGGACCGGCGAATTCACCCCTCCACTTT.

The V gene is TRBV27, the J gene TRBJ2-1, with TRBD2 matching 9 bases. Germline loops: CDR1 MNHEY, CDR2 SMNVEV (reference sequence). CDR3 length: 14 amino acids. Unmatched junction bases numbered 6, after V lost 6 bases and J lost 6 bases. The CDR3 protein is CASRGLADGNEQFF. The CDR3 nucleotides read TGTGCCAGCAGGGGACTAGCAGACGGCAATGAGCAGTTCTTC.

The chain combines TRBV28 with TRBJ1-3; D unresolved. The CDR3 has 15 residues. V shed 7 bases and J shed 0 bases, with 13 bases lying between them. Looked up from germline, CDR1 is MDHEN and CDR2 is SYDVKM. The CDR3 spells CASINGRSSGNTIYF. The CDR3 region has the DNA TGTGCCAGCATTAATGGACGGAGCTCTGGAAACACCATATATTTT.

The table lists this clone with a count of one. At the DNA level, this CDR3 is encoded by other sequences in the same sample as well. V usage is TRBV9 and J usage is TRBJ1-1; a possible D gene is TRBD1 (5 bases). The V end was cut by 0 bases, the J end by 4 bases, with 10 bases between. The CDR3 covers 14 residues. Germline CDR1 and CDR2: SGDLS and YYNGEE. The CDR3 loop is CASSVGGVGTEAFF. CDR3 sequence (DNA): TGTGCCAGCAGCGTAGGGGGGGTCGGCACTGAAGCTTTCTTT.

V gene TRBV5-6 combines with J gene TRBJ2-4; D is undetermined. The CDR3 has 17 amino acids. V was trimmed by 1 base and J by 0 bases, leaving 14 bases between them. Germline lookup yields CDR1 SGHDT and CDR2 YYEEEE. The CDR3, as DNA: TGTGCCAGCAGCTTGTATAACACCCTCTTAGCCAAAAACATTCAGTACTTC. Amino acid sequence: CASSLYNTLLAKNIQYF.